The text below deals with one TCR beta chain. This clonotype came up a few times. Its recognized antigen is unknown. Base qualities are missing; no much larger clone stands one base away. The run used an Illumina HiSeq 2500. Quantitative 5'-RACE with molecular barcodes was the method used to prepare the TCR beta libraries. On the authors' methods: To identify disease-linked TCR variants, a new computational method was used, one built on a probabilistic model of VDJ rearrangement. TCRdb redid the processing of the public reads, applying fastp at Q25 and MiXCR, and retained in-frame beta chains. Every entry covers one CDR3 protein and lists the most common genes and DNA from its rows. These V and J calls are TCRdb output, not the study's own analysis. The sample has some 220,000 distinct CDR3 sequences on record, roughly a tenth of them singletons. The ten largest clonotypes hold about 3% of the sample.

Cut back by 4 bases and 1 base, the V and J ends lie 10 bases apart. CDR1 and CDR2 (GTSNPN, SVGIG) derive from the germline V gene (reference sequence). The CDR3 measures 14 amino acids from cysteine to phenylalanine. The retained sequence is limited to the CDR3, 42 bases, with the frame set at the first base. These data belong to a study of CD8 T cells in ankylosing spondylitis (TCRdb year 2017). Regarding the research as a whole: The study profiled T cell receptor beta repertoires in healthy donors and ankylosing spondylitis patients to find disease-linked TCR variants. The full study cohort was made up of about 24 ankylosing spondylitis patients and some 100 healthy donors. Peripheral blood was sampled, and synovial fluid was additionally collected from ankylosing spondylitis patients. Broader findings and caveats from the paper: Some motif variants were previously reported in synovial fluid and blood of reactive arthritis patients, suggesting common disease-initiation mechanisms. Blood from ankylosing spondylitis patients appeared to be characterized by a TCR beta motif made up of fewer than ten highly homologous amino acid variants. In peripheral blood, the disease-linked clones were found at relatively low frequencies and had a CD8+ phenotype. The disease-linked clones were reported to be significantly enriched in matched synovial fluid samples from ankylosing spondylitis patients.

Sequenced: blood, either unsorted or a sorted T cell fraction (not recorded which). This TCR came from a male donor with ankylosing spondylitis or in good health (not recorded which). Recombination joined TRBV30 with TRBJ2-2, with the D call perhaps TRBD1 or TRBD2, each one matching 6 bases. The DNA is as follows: TGTGCCTGGAAGGGGGGTGGGAACACCGGGGAGCTGTTTTTT. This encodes CAWKGGGNTGELFF.